This entry features one T cell receptor (beta chain) sequence. Its cognate antigen is unknown. Oncomine TCR Beta short-read sequencing was applied to DNA from cultured CD4+ T cells. MiXCR was run by TCRdb on the PCR reads, yielding one entry per CDR3 protein. The sample has over 14,000 distinct CDR3 sequences; around 48% are singletons. As for treatment: roughly 10-day PBMC culture with coronavirus spike peptide pools or control peptides (ViraFEST assay). Positive SARS-CoV-2 PCR tests in convalescent patients dated from March to December 2020, pre-Alpha, Beta and Delta. The data were obtained in a study of vaccination and CD4 T cells after COVID-19. Study in general: With a range of 35 to 161, the median interval from diagnosis to drawing post-COVID samples was roughly 110 days. Post-vaccine sampling followed dose two by a median 72 days (range 14 to 241). The cells were exposed to overlapping spike peptides originating from SARS-CoV-2, HCoV-NL63, HCoV-OC43 and HCoV-229E for stimulation.

Germline loops: CDR1 MNHEY, CDR2 SMNVEV (reference sequence). Trimming left V 7 bases short and J 3 bases short, with 26 bases between. The CDR3 loop spans 18 amino acids. The receptor comes from a human donor who had recovered from COVID-19. The chain combines TRBV27 with TRBJ2-3; tentatively, D is TRBD2 (7 bases). Material: CD4+ T cells from blood, cultured in vitro. The DNA for the CDR3 is TGTGCCAGCAACACCGACATCGGGGGGCGGGGTCGGACAGATACGCAGTATTTT. It specifies CASNTDIGGRGRTDTQYF.